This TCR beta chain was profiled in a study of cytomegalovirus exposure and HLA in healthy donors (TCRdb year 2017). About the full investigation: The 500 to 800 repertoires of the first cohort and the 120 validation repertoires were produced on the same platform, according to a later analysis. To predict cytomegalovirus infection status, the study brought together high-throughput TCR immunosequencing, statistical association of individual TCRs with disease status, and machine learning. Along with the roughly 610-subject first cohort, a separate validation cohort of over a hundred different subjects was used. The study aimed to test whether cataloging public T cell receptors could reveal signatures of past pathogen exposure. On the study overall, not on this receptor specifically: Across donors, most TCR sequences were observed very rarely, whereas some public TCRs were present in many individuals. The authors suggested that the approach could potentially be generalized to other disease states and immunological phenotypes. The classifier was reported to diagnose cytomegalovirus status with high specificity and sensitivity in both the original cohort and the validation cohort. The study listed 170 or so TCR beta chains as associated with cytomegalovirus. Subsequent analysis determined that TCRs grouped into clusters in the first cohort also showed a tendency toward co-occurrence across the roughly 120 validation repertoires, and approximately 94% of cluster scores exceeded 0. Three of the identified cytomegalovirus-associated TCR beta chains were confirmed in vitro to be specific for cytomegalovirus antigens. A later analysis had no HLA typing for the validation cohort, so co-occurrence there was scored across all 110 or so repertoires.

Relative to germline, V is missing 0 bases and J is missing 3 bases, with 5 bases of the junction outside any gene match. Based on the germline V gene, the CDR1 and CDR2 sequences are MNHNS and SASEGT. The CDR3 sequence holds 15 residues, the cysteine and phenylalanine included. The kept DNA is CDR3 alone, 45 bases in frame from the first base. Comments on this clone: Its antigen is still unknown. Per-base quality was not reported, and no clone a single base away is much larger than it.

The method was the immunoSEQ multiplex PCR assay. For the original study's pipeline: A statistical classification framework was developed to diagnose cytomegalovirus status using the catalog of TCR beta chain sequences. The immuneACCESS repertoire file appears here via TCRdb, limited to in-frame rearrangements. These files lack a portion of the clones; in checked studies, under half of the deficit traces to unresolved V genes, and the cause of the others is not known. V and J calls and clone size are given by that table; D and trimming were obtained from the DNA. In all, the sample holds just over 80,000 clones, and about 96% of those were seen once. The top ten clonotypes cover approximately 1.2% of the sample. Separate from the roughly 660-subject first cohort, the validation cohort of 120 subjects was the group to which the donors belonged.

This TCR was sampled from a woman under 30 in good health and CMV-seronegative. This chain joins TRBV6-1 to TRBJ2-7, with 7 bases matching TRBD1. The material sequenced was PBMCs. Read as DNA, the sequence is TGTGCCAGCAGTGAAGCCGAGGGGGCGAACTACGAGCAGTACTTC. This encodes CASSEAEGANYEQYF.